A single sample gave rise to the 9 T cell receptor beta chains below, sequenced in a study of T cell repertoires in cytomegalovirus infection. Via MiXCR, TCRdb re-called the reads, giving one row per CDR3 protein. Here the sample spans about 600,000 distinct CDR3 sequences, less than 25% being singletons. The material sequenced was CD8+ T cells from PBMCs. Receptor source: a human donor in good health (CMV status not recorded). Some clones in this sample may be carry-over from other donors' samples.

The chain employs TRBV5-4 and TRBJ2-7, with D hard to call. The length of the CDR3 is 11 residues. Germline assignment: CDR1 SGHNT and CDR2 YYREEE (reference sequence). Trimming took off 4 bases at V and 5 bases at J, with 7 bases between the two ends. For the CDR3, the DNA is TGTGCCAGCAGCCCTCGGGACGAGCAGTACGTC. Amino acids: CASSPRDEQYV.

This clonotype was observed a few times. This chain links TRBV7-6 with TRBJ2-3; 7 bases fit TRBD1. V gave up 2 bases and J gave up 5 bases; unmatched junction bases: 7. Germline assignment: CDR1 SGHVS and CDR2 FNYEAQ. There are 15 residues in the CDR3. The CDR3 spells CASSLPDRVRDTQYF. CDR3 nucleotides: TGTGCCAGCAGCTTACCCGACAGGGTCAGAGATACGCAGTATTTT.

This clonotype was observed a handful of times. This chain uses TRBV20-1 with TRBJ2-7, with D possibly TRBD1 on 5 matching bases. CDR3 length equals 13 residues. Between the trimmed V and J ends, which lost 1 base and 0 bases, there was a span of 7 bases. Germline V CDR1 and CDR2: DFQATT, SNEGSKA (reference sequence). Here the CDR3 reads CSARGQISYEQYF. CDR3 nucleotides: TGCAGTGCTAGAGGACAGATCTCCTACGAGCAGTACTTC.

The chain joins TRBV29-1 to TRBJ1-3; no clear D gene. This CDR3 spans 14 amino acids. V was trimmed by 0 bases and J by 4 bases, leaving 10 bases between them. Looked up from germline, CDR1 is SQVTM and CDR2 is ANQGSEA. CDR3 coding DNA: TGCAGCGTTGAAGAAGTAGGACGAGGAAACACCATATATTTT. Its protein product is CSVEEVGRGNTIYF.

This chain connects TRBV7-3 to TRBJ2-1; TRBD2 is a possible D gene (7 bases). Germline V gives CDR1 SGHTA, CDR2 FQGTGA. The CDR3 covers 16 residues. Trimming cost V 5 bases and J 0 bases, with 14 bases left between them. CDR3 sequence: CASSLNGGHSYNEQFF. DNA of the CDR3: TGTGCCAGCAGCCTGAACGGGGGGCACTCCTACAATGAGCAGTTCTTC.

The table lists this clonotype with a count of one. The rearrangement uses TRBV28 and TRBJ2-3, with TRBD2 matching 8 bases. Germline lookup yields CDR1 MDHEN and CDR2 SYDVKM. V lost 6 bases, J lost 2 bases, and 13 bases stayed unmatched. This CDR3 region has 17 residues. The CDR3 DNA reads TGTGCCAGCAGCCAAATGGTTAGCGGGGTGAACACAGATACGCAGTATTTT. Translating it yields CASSQMVSGVNTDTQYF. Together with reference TRBV28 and TRBJ2-3, the CDR3 gives the full variable domain: DVKVTQSSRYLVKRTGEKVFLECVQDMDHENMFWYRQDPGLGLRLIYFSYDVKMKEKGDIPEGYSVSREKKERFSLILESASTNQTSMYLCASSQMVSGVNTDTQYFGPGTRLTVL.

The chain couples TRBV7-6 to TRBJ2-3; D not certain. V was shortened by 10 bases and J by 2 bases, with 19 bases between the two germline ends. Germline V gene lookup returns CDR1 SGHVS and CDR2 FNYEAQ. This CDR3 has 15 amino acids. For the CDR3, the DNA is TGTGCCAACACCCACAGAATCGCGCTCACAGATACGCAGTATTTT. It specifies CANTHRIALTDTQYF.

This clonotype was seen ten or more times. The rearrangement links TRBV7-9 to TRBJ1-5; D ambiguous. Trimming removed 1 base from V and 6 bases from J, with 4 bases in between. The CDR3 has 12 residues. CDR1 is SEHNR and CDR2 is FQNEAQ in the germline V gene (reference sequence). CDR3 nucleotide sequence: TGTGCCAGCAGCTTAGGGGGTCAGCCCCAGCATTTT. It is translated as CASSLGGQPQHF.

The rearrangement links TRBV7-6 to TRBJ2-1, with TRBD1 matching 8 bases. Germline CDR1 reads SGHVS; CDR2 reads FNYEAQ. The CDR3 consists of 16 residues. V lost 6 bases and J lost 2; bases outside the gene matches: 9. This chain's CDR3 is CASRLRGQGPYNEQFF. The CDR3 bases are TGTGCCAGCAGGCTTAGAGGACAGGGCCCCTACAATGAGCAGTTCTTC.